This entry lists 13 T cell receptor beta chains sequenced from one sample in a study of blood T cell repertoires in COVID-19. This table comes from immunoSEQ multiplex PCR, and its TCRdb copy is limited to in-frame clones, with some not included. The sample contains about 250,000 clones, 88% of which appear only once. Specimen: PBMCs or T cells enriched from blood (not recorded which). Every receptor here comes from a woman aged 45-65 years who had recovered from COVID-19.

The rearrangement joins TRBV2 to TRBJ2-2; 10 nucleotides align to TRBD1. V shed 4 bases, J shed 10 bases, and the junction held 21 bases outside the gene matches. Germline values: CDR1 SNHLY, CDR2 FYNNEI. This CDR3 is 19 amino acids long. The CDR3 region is CASSGDRGALTGPSKELFF. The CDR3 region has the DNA TGTGCCAGCAGTGGGGACAGGGGTGCTCTAACCGGGCCCTCGAAGGAGCTGTTTTTT.

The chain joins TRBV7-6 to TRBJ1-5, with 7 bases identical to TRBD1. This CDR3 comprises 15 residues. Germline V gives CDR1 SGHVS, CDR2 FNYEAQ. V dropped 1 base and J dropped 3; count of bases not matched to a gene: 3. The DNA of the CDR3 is TGTGCCAGCAGCTTAGTAGGGGGCACCAATCAGCCCCAGCATTTT. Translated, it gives CASSLVGGTNQPQHF. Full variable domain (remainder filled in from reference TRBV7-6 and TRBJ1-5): GAGVSQSPRYKVTKRGQDVALRCDPISGHVSLYWYRQALGQGPEFLTYFNYEAQQDKSGLPNDRFSAERPEGSISTLTIQRTEQRDSAMYRCASSLVGGTNQPQHFGDGTRLSIL.

The CDR3 protein is CASSLASSEVNEQFF. The CDR3 DNA follows: TGCGCCAGCAGCTTGGCGTCTAGCGAGGTCAATGAGCAGTTCTTC. This rearrangement joins TRBV5-1 to TRBJ2-1; weak D call: TRBD2 (6 bases). From germline, CDR1 is SGHRS and CDR2 YFSETQ. Deletions cut 0 bases from V and 6 bases from J, with 13 bases between. This CDR3 region has 15 residues.

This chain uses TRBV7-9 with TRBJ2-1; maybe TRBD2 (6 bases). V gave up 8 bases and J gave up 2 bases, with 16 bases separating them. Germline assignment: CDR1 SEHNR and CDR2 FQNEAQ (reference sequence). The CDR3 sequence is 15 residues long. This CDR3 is CASRRRGLTYNEQFF. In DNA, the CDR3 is TGTGCCAGCCGCCGACGGGGACTCACCTACAATGAGCAGTTCTTC.

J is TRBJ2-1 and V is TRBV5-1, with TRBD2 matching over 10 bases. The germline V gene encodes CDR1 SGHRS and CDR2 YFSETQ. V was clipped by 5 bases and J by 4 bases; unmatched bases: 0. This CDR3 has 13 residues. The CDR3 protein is CASRLAGYNEQFF. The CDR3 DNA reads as TGCGCCAGCAGACTAGCGGGATACAATGAGCAGTTCTTC.

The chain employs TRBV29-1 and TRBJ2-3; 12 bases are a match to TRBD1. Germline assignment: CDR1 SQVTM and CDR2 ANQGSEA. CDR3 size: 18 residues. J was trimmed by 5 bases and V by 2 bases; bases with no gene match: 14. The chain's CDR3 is CSVEFPIGTGGIVDTQYF. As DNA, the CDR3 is TGCAGCGTTGAATTCCCAATAGGGACAGGGGGCATAGTAGATACGCAGTATTTT.

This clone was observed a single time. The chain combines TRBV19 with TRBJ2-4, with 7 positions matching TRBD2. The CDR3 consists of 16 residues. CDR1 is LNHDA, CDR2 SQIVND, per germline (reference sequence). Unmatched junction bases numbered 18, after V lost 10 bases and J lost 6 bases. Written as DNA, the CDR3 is TGTGCCACCGCACGGTCTTTTGAGGGAGGGATAAACATTCAGTACTTC. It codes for CATARSFEGGINIQYF.

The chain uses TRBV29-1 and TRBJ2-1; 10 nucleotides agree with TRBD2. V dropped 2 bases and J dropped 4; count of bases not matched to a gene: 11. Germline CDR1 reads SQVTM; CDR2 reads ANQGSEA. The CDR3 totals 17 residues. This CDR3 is CSVELSGRAVPYNEQFF. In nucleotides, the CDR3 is TGCAGCGTTGAACTAAGCGGGAGGGCCGTTCCTTACAATGAGCAGTTCTTC.

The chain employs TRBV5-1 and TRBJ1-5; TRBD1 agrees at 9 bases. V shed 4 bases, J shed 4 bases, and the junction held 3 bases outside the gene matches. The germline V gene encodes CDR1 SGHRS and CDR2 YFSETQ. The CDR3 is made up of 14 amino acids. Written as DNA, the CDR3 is TGCGCCAGCAGCACCGGGACAGGGAATCAGCCCCAGCATTTT. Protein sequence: CASSTGTGNQPQHF.

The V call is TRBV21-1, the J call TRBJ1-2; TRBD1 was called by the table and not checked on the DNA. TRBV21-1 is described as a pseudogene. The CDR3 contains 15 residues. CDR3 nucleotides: TGTGCCAGCAGCTTACAGGGGGGGTCTCACTATGGCTACACCTTC. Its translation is CASSLQGGSHYGYTF.

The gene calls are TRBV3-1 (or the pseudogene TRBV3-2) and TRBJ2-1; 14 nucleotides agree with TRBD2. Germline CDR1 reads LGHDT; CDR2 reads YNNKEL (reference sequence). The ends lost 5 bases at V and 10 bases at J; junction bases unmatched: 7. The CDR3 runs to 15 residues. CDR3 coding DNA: TGTGCCAGCAGCACGGGACTAGCGGGAGAAGGAGAGCAGTTCTTC. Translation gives CASSTGLAGEGEQFF.

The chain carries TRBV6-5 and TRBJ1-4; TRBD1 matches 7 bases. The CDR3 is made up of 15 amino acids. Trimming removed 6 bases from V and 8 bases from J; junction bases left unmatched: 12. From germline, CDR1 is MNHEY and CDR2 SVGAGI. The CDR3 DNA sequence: TGTGCCAGCAGATCTGACAGGGCAGCTGGGGAAAAACTGTTTTTT. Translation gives CASRSDRAAGEKLFF.

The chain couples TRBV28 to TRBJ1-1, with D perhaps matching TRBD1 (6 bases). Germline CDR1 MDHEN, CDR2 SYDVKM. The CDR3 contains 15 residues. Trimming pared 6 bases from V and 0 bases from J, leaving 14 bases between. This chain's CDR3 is CASRRDRYMNTEAFF. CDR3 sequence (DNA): TGTGCCAGCAGAAGAGACAGGTACATGAACACTGAAGCTTTCTTT. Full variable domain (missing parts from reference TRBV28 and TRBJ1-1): DVKVTQSSRYLVKRTGEKVFLECVQDMDHENMFWYRQDPGLGLRLIYFSYDVKMKEKGDIPEGYSVSREKKERFSLILESASTNQTSMYLCASRRDRYMNTEAFFGQGTRLTVV.